These 9 T cell receptor beta chains share one sample of origin, sequenced in a study of metastatic and nonmetastatic thyroid tumors. TCRdb re-called clones from the PCR reads using MiXCR. The repertoire includes 30,000 to 40,000 clones, roughly 22% of them detected once, and less than 4% sits in the top ten. Ahead of thyroid surgery, no patient had received treatment of any kind. The material sequenced was tumor tissue. Receptors originate from a male donor with papillary thyroid cancer or a benign thyroid nodule (not recorded which). Some clones in this sample may be carry-over from other donors' samples.

Many counts were recorded for this clone. The genes are TRBV12-5 and TRBJ2-3; 7 bases match TRBD2. Per the germline V gene, CDR1 is LGHNT and CDR2 is FRNRAP. The CDR3 consists of 15 residues. V dropped 2 bases and J dropped 3; count of bases not matched to a gene: 5. The CDR3 protein is CASGLSGGPTDTQYF. The CDR3 DNA reads TGTGCTAGTGGTTTGTCGGGAGGCCCGACAGATACGCAGTATTTT. The whole variable domain, filled in from reference TRBV12-5 and TRBJ2-3, reads DARVTQTPRHKVTEMGQEVTMRCQPILGHNTVFWYRQTMMQGLELLAYFRNRAPLDDSGMPKDRFSAEMPDATLATLKIQPSEPRDSAVYFCASGLSGGPTDTQYFGPGTRLTVL.

This clone was found many times. The chain employs TRBV7-2 and TRBJ1-6, with D possibly being TRBD1 (5 bases). With 1 base removed from V and 10 bases from J, the gap between germline ends came to 11 bases. The CDR3 has 14 residues. Germline V CDR1 and CDR2: SGHTA, FQGNSA. CDR3 protein: CASSLGSGVSPLHF. CDR3 coding DNA: TGTGCCAGCAGCTTAGGGTCGGGGGTCTCACCCCTCCACTTT.

This clone occurred many times. The chain couples TRBV2 to TRBJ2-2; the match to TRBD2 covers 8 bases. CDR3 length: 16 amino acids. V shed 6 bases and J 6 bases; nucleotides not matched to a gene: 12. Per the germline V gene, CDR1 is SNHLY and CDR2 is FYNNEI. DNA of the CDR3: TGTGCCAGCAGGGTACCCCTTAGCGGGATGTCCGGGGAGCTGTTTTTT. Its protein is CASRVPLSGMSGELFF.

The gene calls are TRBV7-3 and TRBJ1-1; D unresolved. Germline V gives CDR1 SGHTA, CDR2 FQGTGA. There are 16 residues in the CDR3. V lost 5 bases and J lost 2, with 18 bases in between. The CDR3 coding sequence is TGTGCCAGCAGCAAATACAACCGGGCCCTCAACACTGAAGCTTTCTTT. It is translated as CASSKYNRALNTEAFF.

In this sample, this clone turned up many times. The chain carries TRBV20-1 and TRBJ2-7; 9 bases agree with TRBD2. V gave up 6 bases and J gave up 4 bases; unmatched junction bases: 7. The CDR3 is made up of 13 amino acids. Per germline, CDR1 DFQATT and CDR2 SNEGSKA (reference sequence). CDR3 sequence reads: CSARTSAIYEQYF. The CDR3 coding sequence is TGCAGTGCCCGGACTAGCGCGATTTACGAGCAGTACTTC.

The gene calls are TRBV6-1 and TRBJ2-3, with D unresolved. The ends were cut back, 6 bases at V and 2 bases at J, with 9 bases in the middle. CDR1 is MNHNS and CDR2 is SASEGT in the germline V gene. CDR3 size: 13 residues. The CDR3 nucleotides are TGTGCCAGCAGGTCTAGGCCCACAGATACGCAGTATTTT. It codes for CASRSRPTDTQYF.

Notes on this clone: An end of the junction differs from the germline gene, which may be a read error. This chain joins TRBV28 and TRBJ2-7, with D perhaps given as TRBD1 or TRBD2 (5 bases each). Germline CDR1 and CDR2: MDHEN and SYDVKM. CDR3 length equals 15 residues. The CDR3 nucleotides read TGTGCCAGCAGTTTACGCCTAACGGGGCCCTACGAGAAGTACTTC. Its protein is CASSLRLTGPYEKYF.

This clone has ten or more counts. The chain has TRBV20-1 and TRBJ2-1; 8 positions agree with TRBD2. This CDR3 has 17 amino acids. V lost 3 bases and J lost 9; bases outside the gene matches: 19. The germline V gene encodes CDR1 DFQATT and CDR2 SNEGSKA (reference sequence). The CDR3 is CSASRDIGIAGRGEQFF. The CDR3 region has the DNA TGCAGTGCTAGTAGAGATATAGGTATAGCGGGGAGGGGTGAGCAGTTCTTC.

This clone was seen ten or more times. The V call is TRBV18, the J call TRBJ2-5; D gene unclear. Trimming shortened V by 4 bases and J by 2 bases, and 8 bases separated the two germline ends. The CDR3 has 13 amino acids. Germline CDR1 reads KGHSH; CDR2 reads LQKENI. In DNA, the CDR3 is TGTGCCAGCTCACGGGTGGGGCAAGAGACCCAGTACTTC. As protein: CASSRVGQETQYF.